Reported below is one TCR beta chain. Its antigen is currently unknown. The data derive from a study of beta chain features in type 1 diabetes. Study-level points and caveats: Shortening of TCRB CDR3s, moderate but significant, appeared in all four CD4+ subsets of Type 1 diabetes patients.

cDNA synthesis used the whole RNA isolate, giving expressed TCRB sequences. The method was immunoSEQ multiplex PCR; TCRdb's version includes in-frame clones alone and lacks a portion of them. The table lists hundreds of thousands of clones, under 13% of them singletons. CDR3 length equals 13 residues. Trimming removed 3 bases from V and 8 bases from J, with 13 bases in between. Germline CDR1 and CDR2: LNHDA and SQIVND (reference sequence). This TCR was sampled from a man in his thirties or forties with type 1 diabetes. The chain carries TRBV19 and TRBJ1-2; TRBD1 might be the D (5 bases). Specimen: naive CD4+ T cells from blood. The CDR3 DNA reads TGTGCCAGTAGTATCGAGCTCCCAGGGGGCTACACCTTC. It yields the protein CASSIELPGGYTF.